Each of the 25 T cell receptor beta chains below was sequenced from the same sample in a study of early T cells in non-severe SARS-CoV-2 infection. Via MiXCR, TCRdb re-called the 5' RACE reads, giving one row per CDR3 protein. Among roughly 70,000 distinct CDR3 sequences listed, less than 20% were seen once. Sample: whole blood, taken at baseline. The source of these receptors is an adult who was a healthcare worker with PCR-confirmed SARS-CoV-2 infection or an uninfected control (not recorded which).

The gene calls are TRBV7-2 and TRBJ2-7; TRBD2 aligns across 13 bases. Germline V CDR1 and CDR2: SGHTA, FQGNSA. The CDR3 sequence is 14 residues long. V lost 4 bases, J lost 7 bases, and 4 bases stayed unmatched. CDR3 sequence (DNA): TGTGCCAGCAGCTCCGGGACTAGCGGGGTGGAGCAGTACTTC. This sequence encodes CASSSGTSGVEQYF.

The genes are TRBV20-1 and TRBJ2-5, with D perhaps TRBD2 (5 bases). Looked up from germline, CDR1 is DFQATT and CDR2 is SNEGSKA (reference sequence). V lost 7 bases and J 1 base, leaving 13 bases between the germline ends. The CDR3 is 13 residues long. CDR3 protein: CSVELGVQETQYF. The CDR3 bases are TGCAGTGTCGAATTGGGAGTCCAAGAGACCCAGTACTTC.

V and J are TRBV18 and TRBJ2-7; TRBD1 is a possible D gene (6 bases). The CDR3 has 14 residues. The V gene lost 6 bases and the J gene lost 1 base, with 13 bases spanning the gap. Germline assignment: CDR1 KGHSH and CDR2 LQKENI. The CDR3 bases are TGTGCCAGCTCTCTCCTGGACAGTTCCTACGAGCAGTACTTC. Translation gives CASSLLDSSYEQYF. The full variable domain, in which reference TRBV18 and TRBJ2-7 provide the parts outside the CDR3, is NAGVMQNPRHLVRRRGQEARLRCSPMKGHSHVYWYRQLPEEGLKFMVYLQKENIIDESGMPKERFSAEFPKEGPSILRIQQVVRGDSAAYFCASSLLDSSYEQYFGPGTRLTVT.

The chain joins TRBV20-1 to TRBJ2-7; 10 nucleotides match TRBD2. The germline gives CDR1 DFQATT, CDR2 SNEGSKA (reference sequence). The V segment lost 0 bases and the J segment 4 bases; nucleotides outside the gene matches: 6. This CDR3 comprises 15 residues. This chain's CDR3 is CSARDGAGGNYEQYF. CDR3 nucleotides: TGCAGTGCTAGAGATGGAGCGGGGGGGAATTACGAGCAGTACTTC.

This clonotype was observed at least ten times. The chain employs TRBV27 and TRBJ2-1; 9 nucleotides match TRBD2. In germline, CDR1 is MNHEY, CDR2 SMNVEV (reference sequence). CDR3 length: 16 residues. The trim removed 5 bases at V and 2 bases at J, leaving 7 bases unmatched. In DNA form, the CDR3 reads TGTGCCAGCAGTCCCAGCGGGGGGAAGACCTACAATGAGCAGTTCTTC. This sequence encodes CASSPSGGKTYNEQFF.

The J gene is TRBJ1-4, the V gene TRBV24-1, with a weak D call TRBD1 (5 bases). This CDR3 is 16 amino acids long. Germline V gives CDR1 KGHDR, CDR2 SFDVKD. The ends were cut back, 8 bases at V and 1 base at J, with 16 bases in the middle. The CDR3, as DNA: TGTGCCACCACCCTGGAGGGGTTCCTAACTAATGAAAAACTGTTTTTT. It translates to CATTLEGFLTNEKLFF.

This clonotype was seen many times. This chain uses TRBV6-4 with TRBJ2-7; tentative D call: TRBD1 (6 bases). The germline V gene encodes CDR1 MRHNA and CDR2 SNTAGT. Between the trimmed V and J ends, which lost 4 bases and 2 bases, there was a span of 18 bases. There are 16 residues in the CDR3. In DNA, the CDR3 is TGTGCCAGCAGTGTGGTTCGCCAGGGGAACACCTACGAGCAGTACTTC. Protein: CASSVVRQGNTYEQYF.

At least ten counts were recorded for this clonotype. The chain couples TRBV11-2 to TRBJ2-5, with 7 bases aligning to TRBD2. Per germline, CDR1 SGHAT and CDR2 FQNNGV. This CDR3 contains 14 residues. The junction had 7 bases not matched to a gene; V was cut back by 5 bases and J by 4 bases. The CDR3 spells CASSRLTSPETQYF. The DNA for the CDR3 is TGTGCCAGCAGCCGCTTGACTAGCCCAGAGACCCAGTACTTC.

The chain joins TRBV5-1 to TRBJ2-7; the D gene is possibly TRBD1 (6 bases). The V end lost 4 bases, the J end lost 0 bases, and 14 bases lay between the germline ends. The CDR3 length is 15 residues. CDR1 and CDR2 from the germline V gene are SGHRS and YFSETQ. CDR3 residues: CASSLTGSPSYEQYF. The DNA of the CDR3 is TGCGCCAGCAGCCTTACAGGGTCTCCCTCCTACGAGCAGTACTTC.

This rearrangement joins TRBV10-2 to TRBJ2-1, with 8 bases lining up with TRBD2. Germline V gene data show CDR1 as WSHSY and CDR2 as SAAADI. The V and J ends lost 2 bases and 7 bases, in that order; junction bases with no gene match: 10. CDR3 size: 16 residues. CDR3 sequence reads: CASSEKRASGRNEQFF. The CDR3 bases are TGCGCCAGCAGTGAGAAGAGGGCTAGCGGGCGGAATGAGCAGTTCTTC.

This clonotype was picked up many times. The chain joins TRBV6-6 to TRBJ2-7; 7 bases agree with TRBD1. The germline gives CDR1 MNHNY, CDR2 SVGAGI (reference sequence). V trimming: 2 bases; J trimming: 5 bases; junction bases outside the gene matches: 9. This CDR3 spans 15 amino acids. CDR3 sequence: CASSYPETGMDEQYF. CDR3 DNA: TGTGCCAGCAGTTACCCTGAGACAGGGATGGACGAGCAGTACTTC.

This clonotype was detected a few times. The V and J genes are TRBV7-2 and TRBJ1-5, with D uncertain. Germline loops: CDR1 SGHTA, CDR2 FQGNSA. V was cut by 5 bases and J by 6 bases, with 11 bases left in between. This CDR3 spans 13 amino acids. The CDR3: CASSPPLGQPQHF. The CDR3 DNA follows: TGTGCCAGCAGCCCGCCCTTGGGTCAGCCCCAGCATTTT.

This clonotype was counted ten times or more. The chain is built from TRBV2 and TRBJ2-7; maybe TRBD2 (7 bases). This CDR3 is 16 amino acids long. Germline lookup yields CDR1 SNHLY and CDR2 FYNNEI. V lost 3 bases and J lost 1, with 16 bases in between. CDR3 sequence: CASSDVARGTSYEQYF. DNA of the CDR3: TGTGCCAGCAGTGACGTCGCGCGGGGGACATCCTACGAGCAGTACTTC.

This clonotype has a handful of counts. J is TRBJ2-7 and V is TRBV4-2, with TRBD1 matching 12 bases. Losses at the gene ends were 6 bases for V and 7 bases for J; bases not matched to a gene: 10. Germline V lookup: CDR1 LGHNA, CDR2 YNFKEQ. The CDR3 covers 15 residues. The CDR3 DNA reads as TGTGCCAGCAGTCACCCGGGACAGGGGGCGGGAGAGCAGTACTTC. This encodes CASSHPGQGAGEQYF.

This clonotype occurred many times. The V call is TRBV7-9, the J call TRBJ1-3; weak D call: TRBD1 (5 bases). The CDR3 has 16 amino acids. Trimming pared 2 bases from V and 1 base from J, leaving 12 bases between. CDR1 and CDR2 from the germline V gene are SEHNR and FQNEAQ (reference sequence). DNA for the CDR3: TGTGCCAGCAGCTTAAATGCAGGGCGGTCTGGAAACACCATATATTTT. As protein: CASSLNAGRSGNTIYF. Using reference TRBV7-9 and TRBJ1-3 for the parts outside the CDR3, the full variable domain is DTGVSQNPRHKITKRGQNVTFRCDPISEHNRLYWYRQTLGQGPEFLTYFQNEAQLEKSRLLSDRFSAERPKGSFSTLEIQRTEQGDSAMYLCASSLNAGRSGNTIYFGEGSWLTVV.

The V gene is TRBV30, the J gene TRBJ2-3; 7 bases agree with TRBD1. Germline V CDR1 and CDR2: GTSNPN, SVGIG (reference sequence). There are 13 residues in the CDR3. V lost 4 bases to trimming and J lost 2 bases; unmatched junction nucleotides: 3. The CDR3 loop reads CAWKGQITDTQYF. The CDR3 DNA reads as TGTGCCTGGAAGGGACAGATCACAGATACGCAGTATTTT. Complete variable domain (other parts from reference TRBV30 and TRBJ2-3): SQTIHQWPATLVQPVGSPLSLECTVEGTSNPNLYWYRQAAGRGLQLLFYSVGIGQISSEVPQNLSASRPQDRQFILSSKKLLLSDSGFYLCAWKGQITDTQYFGPGTRLTVL.

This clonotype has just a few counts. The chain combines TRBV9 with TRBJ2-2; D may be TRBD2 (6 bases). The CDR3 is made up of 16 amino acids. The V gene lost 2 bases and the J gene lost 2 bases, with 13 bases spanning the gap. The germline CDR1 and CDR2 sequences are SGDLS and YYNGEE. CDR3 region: CASSVVAGTNTGELFF. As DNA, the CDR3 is TGTGCCAGCAGCGTGGTGGCGGGGACTAACACCGGGGAGCTGTTTTTT.

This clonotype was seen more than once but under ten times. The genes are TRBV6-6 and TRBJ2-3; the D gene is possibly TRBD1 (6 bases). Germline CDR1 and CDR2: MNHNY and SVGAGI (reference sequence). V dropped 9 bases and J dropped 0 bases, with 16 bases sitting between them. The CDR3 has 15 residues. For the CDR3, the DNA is TGTGCCAGTTCTCCTCGTCAGGGGAGCACAGATACGCAGTATTTT. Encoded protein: CASSPRQGSTDTQYF.

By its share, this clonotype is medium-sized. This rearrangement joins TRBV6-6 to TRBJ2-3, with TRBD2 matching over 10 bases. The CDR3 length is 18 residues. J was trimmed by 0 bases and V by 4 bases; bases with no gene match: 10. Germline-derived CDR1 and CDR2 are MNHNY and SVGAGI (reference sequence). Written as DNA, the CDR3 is TGTGCCAGCAGTTCCCGAAGGTCGGGACTAGCGAGCACAGATACGCAGTATTTT. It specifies CASSSRRSGLASTDTQYF.

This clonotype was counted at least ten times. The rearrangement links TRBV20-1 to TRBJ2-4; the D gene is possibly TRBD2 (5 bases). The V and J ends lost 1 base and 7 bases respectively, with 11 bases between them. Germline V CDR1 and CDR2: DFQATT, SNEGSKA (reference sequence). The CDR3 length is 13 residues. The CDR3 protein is CSARVGQRNIQYF. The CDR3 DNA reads TGCAGTGCTAGAGTTGGCCAGCGGAACATTCAGTACTTC.

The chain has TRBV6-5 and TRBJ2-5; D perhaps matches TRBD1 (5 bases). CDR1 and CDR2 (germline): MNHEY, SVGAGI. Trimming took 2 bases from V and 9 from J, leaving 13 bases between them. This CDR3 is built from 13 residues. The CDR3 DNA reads TGTGCCAGCAGTTACAACAGGCACCGTCCCCAGTACTTC. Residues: CASSYNRHRPQYF.

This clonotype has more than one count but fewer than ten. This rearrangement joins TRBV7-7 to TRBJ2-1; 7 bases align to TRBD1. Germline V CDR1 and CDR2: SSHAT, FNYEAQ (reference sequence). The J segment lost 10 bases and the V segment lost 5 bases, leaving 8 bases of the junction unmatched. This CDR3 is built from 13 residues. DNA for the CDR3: TGTGCCAGCAGCCCCCGTGACAGGGTCGAGCAGTTCTTC. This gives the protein CASSPRDRVEQFF.

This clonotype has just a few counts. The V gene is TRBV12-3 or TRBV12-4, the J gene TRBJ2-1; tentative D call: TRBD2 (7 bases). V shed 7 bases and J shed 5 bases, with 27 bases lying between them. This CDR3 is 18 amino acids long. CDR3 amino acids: CASTILARRGGRDNEQFF. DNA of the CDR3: TGTGCCAGCACCATCCTAGCGAGGAGAGGGGGGAGGGACAATGAGCAGTTCTTC.

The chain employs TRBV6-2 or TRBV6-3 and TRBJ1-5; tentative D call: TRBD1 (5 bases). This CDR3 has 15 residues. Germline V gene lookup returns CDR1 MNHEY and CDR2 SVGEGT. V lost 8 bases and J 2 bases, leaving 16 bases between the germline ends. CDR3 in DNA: TGTGCCAGCTCCCAAGGGGCGCATCGCAATCAGCCCCAGCATTTT. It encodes CASSQGAHRNQPQHF.

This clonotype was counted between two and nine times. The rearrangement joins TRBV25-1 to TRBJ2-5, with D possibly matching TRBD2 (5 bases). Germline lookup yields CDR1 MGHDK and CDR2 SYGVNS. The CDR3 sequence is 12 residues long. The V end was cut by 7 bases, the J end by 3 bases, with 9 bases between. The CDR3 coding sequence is TGTGCCAGCAATTACGGGGAAGAGACCCAGTACTTC. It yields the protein CASNYGEETQYF.